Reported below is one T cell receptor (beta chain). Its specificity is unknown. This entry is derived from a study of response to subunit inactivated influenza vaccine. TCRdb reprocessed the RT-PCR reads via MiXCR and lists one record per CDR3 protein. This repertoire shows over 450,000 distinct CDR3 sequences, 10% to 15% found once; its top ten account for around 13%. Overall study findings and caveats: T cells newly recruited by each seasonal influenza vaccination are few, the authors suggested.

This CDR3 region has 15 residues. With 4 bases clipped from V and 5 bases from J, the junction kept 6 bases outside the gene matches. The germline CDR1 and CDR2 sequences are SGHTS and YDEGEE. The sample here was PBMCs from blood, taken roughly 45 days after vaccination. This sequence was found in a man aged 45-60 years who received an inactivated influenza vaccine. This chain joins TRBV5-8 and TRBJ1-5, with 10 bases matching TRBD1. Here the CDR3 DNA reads TGTGCCAGCAGCCGGACCGGGACAGGGGATCAGCCCCAGCATTTT. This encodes CASSRTGTGDQPQHF.